This TCR beta chain was captured in a study of blood T cell repertoires in COVID-19. Overall study context: Sample material is recorded as cDNA or gDNA derived from T cells, B-cell-depleted T cells, or PBMCs.

The CDR3 is 14 amino acids. Germline loops: CDR1 LGHDT, CDR2 YNNKEL (reference sequence). The V segment lost 4 bases and the J segment 6 bases; nucleotides outside the gene matches: 4. To note about this clone: The sample has other DNA sequences that encode this CDR3 too.

Repertoires were generated with immunoSEQ multiplex PCR, while TCRdb's copy carries only in-frame clones and drops some. The profile shows tens of thousands of clones, about nine tenths of them singletons. This chain uses TRBV3-1 (or the pseudogene TRBV3-2) with TRBJ2-1; 9 bases agree with TRBD1. This clonotype originated in a man aged 65 to 85 with active or convalescent COVID-19. Sequencing was done on a sample of peripheral blood. The DNA of the CDR3 is TGTGCCAGCAGCCTCCGACAGGGGGGCAATGAGCAGTTCTTC. Translation: CASSLRQGGNEQFF.